A selection of T cell receptor beta chains follows, all from one sample in a study of Graves' ophthalmopathy and Graves' hyperthyroidism. TCRdb reprocessed the multiplex PCR reads with MiXCR, giving one entry per CDR3 protein. The data contain roughly 380,000 distinct CDR3 sequences, roughly 15% of them singletons. The sequencing input was peripheral blood. The receptors shown here come from a woman aged 18 to 35 with stable Graves' hyperthyroidism. Each CDR3 is given with its conserved first and last residue. The order of the fields is clone size, V gene, D gene, J gene, CDR3 protein, CDR3 DNA. The D gene is left open where the match is weak. Clone size, where shown, is once, few, many, or a class for clones that have expanded.

>.|TRBV20-1|TRBD1|TRBJ1-5
CSARKQGDQPQHF
TGCAGTGCTAGGAAACAGGGGGATCAGCCCCAGCATTTT
>many|TRBV7-9|.|TRBJ1-1
CASSPSLQDTEAFF
TGTGCCAGCAGCCCTAGCCTACAGGACACTGAAGCTTTCTTT
>many|TRBV20-1|.|TRBJ1-2
CSARGGLRVRSDYTF
TGCAGTGCTAGAGGCGGCCTCAGGGTCCGTAGTGACTACACCTTC
>few|TRBV4-3|TRBD1|TRBJ1-6
CASSRGQGAFSPLHF
TGCGCCAGCAGCCGCGGACAGGGGGCCTTTTCACCCCTCCACTTT
>.|TRBV20-1|.|TRBJ2-5
CSARDRGAQETQYF
TGCAGTGCTAGAGATCGGGGGGCCCAAGAGACCCAGTACTTC
>many|TRBV6-5|.|TRBJ2-7
CASSYALRPGEQYF
TGTGCCAGCAGTTACGCCCTGAGGCCTGGCGAGCAGTACTTC
>many|TRBV2|TRBD1|TRBJ1-6
CASSGGGTANNSPLHF
TGTGCCAGCAGTGGAGGAGGGACAGCAAATAATTCACCCCTCCACTTT
>many|TRBV5-8|TRBD1|TRBJ2-4
CASSLDQGARSLNIQYF
TGTGCCAGCAGCTTGGATCAGGGGGCGCGATCATTAAACATTCAGTACTTC
>few|TRBV18|.|TRBJ1-1
CASSLSPSKGLNTEAFF
TGTGCCAGCTCACTGTCACCGTCAAAGGGGTTGAACACTGAAGCTTTCTTT
>many|TRBV12-3/TRBV12-4|.|TRBJ2-7
CASSLALRQGGIYEQYF
TGTGCCAGCAGTTTAGCGCTCAGGCAAGGGGGTATCTACGAGCAGTACTTC
>many|TRBV7-2|.|TRBJ2-5
CASSLGADGAQYF
TGTGCCAGCAGCTTAGGGGCGGACGGGGCCCAGTACTTC
>many|TRBV20-1|TRBD1|TRBJ1-2
CSASGYIHRGNYGYTF
TGCAGTGCTAGTGGGTACATCCACAGGGGAAACTATGGCTACACCTTC
>.|TRBV7-9|.|TRBJ1-2
CASSLGPRYGYTF
TGTGCCAGCAGCTTAGGTCCCCGCTATGGCTACACCTTC
>many|TRBV12-3/TRBV12-4|.|TRBJ1-1
CASSFEGKSTEAFF
TGTGCCAGCAGTTTTGAGGGGAAGAGCACTGAAGCTTTCTTT
>.|TRBV7-9|.|TRBJ2-2
CASSFRRGTGELFF
TGTGCCAGCAGCTTCCGAAGGGGTACCGGGGAGCTGTTTTTT
>.|TRBV15|TRBD1|TRBJ2-7
CATSSFLRGQGYEQYF
TGTGCCACCAGCTCCTTTTTACGGGGACAGGGCTACGAGCAGTACTTC
>many|TRBV29-1|.|TRBJ2-2
CSVEEGTFPGELFF
TGCAGCGTTGAAGAGGGCACCTTCCCCGGGGAGCTGTTTTTT
>many|TRBV12-3/TRBV12-4|.|TRBJ1-1
CASSSSGLNTEAFF
TGTGCCAGCAGTTCCAGTGGCCTGAACACTGAAGCTTTCTTT
>many|TRBV5-1|.|TRBJ2-5
CASSLEAGRPETQYF
TGCGCCAGCAGCTTGGAGGCGGGGCGCCCAGAGACCCAGTACTTC
>.|TRBV5-6|.|TRBJ1-1
CASSLDNVGRTEACF
TGTGCCAGCAGCTTGGATAACGTAGGTCGTACTGAAGCTTGCTTT
>few|TRBV4-1|TRBD1|TRBJ1-1
CASSQVTTGTGGWNTEAFF
TGCGCCAGCAGCCAAGTGACCACAGGGACAGGGGGCTGGAACACTGAAGCTTTCTTT
>many|TRBV6-1|TRBD2|TRBJ2-7
CASSEASGGAYEQYF
TGTGCCAGCAGTGAAGCTAGCGGGGGGGCCTACGAGCAGTACTTC
>many|TRBV14|.|TRBJ2-4
CASSQGNQNIQYF
TGTGCCAGCAGCCAAGGCAATCAAAACATTCAGTACTTC
>many|TRBV19|.|TRBJ1-1
CASRVWDEAFF
TGTGCCAGTAGAGTGTGGGATGAAGCTTTCTTT
>many|TRBV12-3/TRBV12-4|.|TRBJ1-1
CASTLDRPPKAFF
TGTGCCAGCACTCTGGACAGACCTCCGAAAGCTTTCTTT
>few|TRBV5-1|TRBD1|TRBJ2-7
CASSLQTGVNYEQYF
TGCGCCAGCAGCTTACAGACAGGGGTGAACTACGAGCAGTACTTC
>.|TRBV7-9|.|TRBJ2-5
CASSPRVEKAQYF
TGTGCCAGCAGCCCGCGCGTGGAAAAGGCCCAGTACTTC
>many|TRBV5-6|TRBD1|TRBJ1-6
CASSSGDRGYNSPLHF
TGTGCCAGCAGCTCGGGAGACAGGGGTTATAATTCACCCCTCCACTTT
>.|TRBV12-3/TRBV12-4|.|TRBJ1-2
CASSFGRADYGYTF
TGTGCCAGCAGTTTTGGCAGGGCCGACTATGGCTACACCTTC
>.|TRBV3-1|TRBD1|TRBJ1-1
CASSQPGQGLNTEAFF
TGTGCCAGCAGCCAGCCGGGACAGGGCCTGAACACTGAAGCTTTCTTT
>many|TRBV9|TRBD2|TRBJ2-5
CASSVDPSGGAVKTQYF
TGTGCCAGCAGCGTAGACCCAAGCGGGGGGGCCGTGAAGACCCAGTACTTC
>.|TRBV10-2|.|TRBJ2-5
CASSEPGTPKGETQYF
TGCGCCAGCAGTGAGCCGGGGACCCCCAAGGGGGAGACCCAGTACTTC
>.|TRBV19|.|TRBJ2-2
CASSIGAAGELFF
TGTGCCAGTAGTATAGGGGCGGCTGGGGAGCTGTTTTTT
>many|TRBV12-3/TRBV12-4|TRBD1|TRBJ2-7
CASSLAGGFFVTGAYEQYF
TGTGCCAGCAGTTTAGCGGGAGGTTTTTTTGTGACAGGGGCCTACGAGCAGTACTTC
>.|TRBV5-1|.|TRBJ1-1
CASSSRKGYTEAFF
TGCGCCAGCAGCTCCCGGAAAGGATACACTGAAGCTTTCTTT
>.|TRBV6-2/TRBV6-3|.|TRBJ2-7
CASSYVRDEQYF
TGTGCCAGCAGTTACGTTCGGGACGAGCAGTACTTC
>many|TRBV11-2|.|TRBJ1-2
CASSPSSSGGEDGYTF
TGTGCCAGCAGCCCCAGCAGCTCTGGGGGTGAGGATGGCTACACCTTC
>few|TRBV18|.|TRBJ2-7
CASSPGNPYEQYF
TGTGCCAGCTCACCGGGGAACCCCTACGAGCAGTACTTC
>.|TRBV11-1|TRBD2|TRBJ2-5
CGSSFPLGLAGAQETQYF
TGTGGTAGCAGCTTTCCCTTGGGACTAGCGGGGGCACAAGAGACCCAGTACTTC
>many|TRBV2|.|TRBJ2-5
CASRASPYQETQYF
TGTGCCAGCAGGGCTTCCCCGTACCAAGAGACCCAGTACTTC
>many|TRBV7-2|.|TRBJ1-2
CASSLGRIANYGYTF
TGTGCCAGCAGCTTAGGTAGAATCGCTAACTATGGCTACACCTTC
>few|TRBV11-2|.|TRBJ2-5
CASSEVGARTQYF
TGTGCCAGCAGCGAAGTGGGGGCCAGAACCCAGTACTTC
>many|TRBV11-2|TRBD1|TRBJ2-7
CASSLGRSGGYEQYF
TGTGCCAGCAGCTTAGGCCGCTCAGGGGGCTACGAGCAGTACTTC
>many|TRBV7-2|.|TRBJ2-4
CASSPPGGGDIQYF
TGTGCCAGCAGTCCCCCGGGGGGCGGGGACATTCAGTACTTC
>many|TRBV6-5|.|TRBJ2-4
CASSLAAAKNIQYF
TGTGCCAGCAGTTTAGCGGCCGCCAAAAACATTCAGTACTTC
>.|TRBV6-2/TRBV6-3|TRBD1|TRBJ2-7
CASSYGDRAGEQYF
TGTGCCAGCAGTTATGGGGACAGGGCTGGCGAGCAGTACTTC
>.|TRBV7-9|.|TRBJ1-2
CASSLAPKGLYGYTF
TGTGCCAGCAGCTTAGCGCCCAAAGGGCTATATGGCTACACCTTC
>many|TRBV19|.|TRBJ1-5
CASTLSSGVRNQPQHF
TGTGCCAGTACCTTAAGCTCAGGGGTTAGGAATCAGCCCCAGCATTTT
>many|TRBV20-1|.|TRBJ1-1
CSAPWGGAGAFF
TGCAGTGCCCCCTGGGGAGGGGCTGGAGCTTTCTTT
>many|TRBV7-2|.|TRBJ1-1
CASSPSARLRTEAFF
TGTGCCAGCAGCCCCTCGGCTCGTTTGCGGACTGAAGCTTTCTTT
>.|TRBV4-2|.|TRBJ2-2
CASSHWTVFGLSVSNTGELFF
TGTGCCAGCAGCCATTGGACGGTTTTTGGACTGTCTGTCTCGAACACCGGGGAGCTGTTTTTT
>many|TRBV12-3/TRBV12-4|.|TRBJ1-1
CASSRGMRGPEAFF
TGTGCCAGCAGTCGAGGGATGAGGGGCCCTGAAGCTTTCTTT
>many|TRBV7-8|.|TRBJ2-7
CASSSSDPGPYEQYF
TGTGCCAGCAGCTCCAGCGATCCCGGGCCCTACGAGCAGTACTTC
>many|TRBV11-1|.|TRBJ2-5
CASSLRIRGGWETQYF
TGTGCCAGCAGCTTACGAATACGCGGCGGTTGGGAGACCCAGTACTTC
>many|TRBV9|.|TRBJ2-7
CASSGGDTSYEQYF
TGTGCCAGCAGCGGAGGGGACACCTCCTACGAGCAGTACTTC
>many|TRBV6-5|.|TRBJ2-2
CASSSVRENTGELFF
TGTGCCAGCAGTTCTGTCAGGGAGAACACCGGGGAGCTGTTTTTT
>.|TRBV18|.|TRBJ1-1
CASSPNRVATEAFF
TGTGCCAGCTCACCAAACAGGGTGGCCACTGAAGCTTTCTTT
>many|TRBV12-3/TRBV12-4|TRBD1|TRBJ2-5
CASRLDRVETQYF
TGTGCCAGCAGACTCGACAGGGTTGAGACCCAGTACTTC
>.|TRBV5-6|.|TRBJ1-2
CASSLVLVSNYGYTF
TGTGCCAGCAGCTTGGTCTTGGTATCCAACTATGGCTACACCTTC
>many|TRBV6-2/TRBV6-3|.|TRBJ2-5
CASRRVTRETQYF
TGTGCCAGCAGGAGGGTAACGAGAGAGACCCAGTACTTC